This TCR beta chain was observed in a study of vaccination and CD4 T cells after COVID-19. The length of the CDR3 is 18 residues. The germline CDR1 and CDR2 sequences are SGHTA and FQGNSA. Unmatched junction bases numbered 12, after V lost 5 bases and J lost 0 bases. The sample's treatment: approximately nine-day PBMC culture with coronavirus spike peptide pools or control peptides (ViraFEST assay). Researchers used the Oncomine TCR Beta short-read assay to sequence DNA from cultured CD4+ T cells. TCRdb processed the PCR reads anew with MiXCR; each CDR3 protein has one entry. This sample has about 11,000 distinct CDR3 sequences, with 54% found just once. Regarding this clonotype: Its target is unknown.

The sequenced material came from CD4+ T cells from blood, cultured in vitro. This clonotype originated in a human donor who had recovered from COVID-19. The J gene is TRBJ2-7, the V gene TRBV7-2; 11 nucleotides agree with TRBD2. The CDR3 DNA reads TGTGCCAGCAGCGTGTCCGGGACTAGCGGTGGGAACTCCTACGAGCAGTACTTC. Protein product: CASSVSGTSGGNSYEQYF.